This T cell receptor (beta chain) was profiled in a study of OX40 agonist ivuxolimab in advanced cancers. Blood draws occurred at baseline, cycle 4 day 1, and cycle 7 day 1. A remark on this clone: The antigen is unknown.

Overall study results and limits: CD8+ T cells (on average) carried more expanded clones than CD4+ T cells. The study did not work out the antigen specificity of the expanded peripheral T cells. Among the lowest levels of clonal expansion were found in partial responders at 0.1-3.0 mg/kg.

The method was immunoSEQ multiplex PCR; TCRdb's version includes in-frame clones alone and lacks a portion of them. There are some 100,000 clones in the sample; approximately 81% occur only once, and 1.1% lies in the top ten. The sequences come from CD4+ or CD8+ T cells sorted from blood, collected in a trial of the OX40 agonist ivuxolimab. This TCR was recovered from an adult with an advanced solid tumor such as melanoma, head and neck, liver or kidney cancer.

CDR3 sequence (DNA): TGTGCCAGCAGCTTGTTTCAGATGGGGAATGAGCAGTTCTTC. This codes for CASSLFQMGNEQFF. The genes are TRBV5-4 and TRBJ2-1; no reliable D call. The CDR3 is made up of 14 amino acids. V lost 1 base and J lost 7, with 12 bases in between. Germline lookup yields CDR1 SGHNT and CDR2 YYREEE (reference sequence). Combining the CDR3 with reference TRBV5-4 and TRBJ2-1 gives the whole variable domain ETGVTQSPTHLIKTRGQQVTLRCSSQSGHNTVSWYQQALGQGPQFIFQYYREEENGRGNFPPRFSGLQFPNYSSELNVNALELDDSALYLCASSLFQMGNEQFFGPGTRLTVL.